The 10 T cell receptor beta chains below all came from one sample that was sequenced in a study of early T cells in non-severe SARS-CoV-2 infection. TCRdb processed the 5' RACE reads anew with MiXCR; each CDR3 protein has one entry. The sample lists tens of thousands of distinct CDR3 sequences; roughly 9% were seen once. Sample: whole blood, taken at baseline. The receptors were gathered from an adult who was a healthcare worker with PCR-confirmed SARS-CoV-2 infection or an uninfected control (not recorded which).

This clonotype was counted between two and nine times. The V gene is TRBV20-1, the J gene TRBJ1-2; D not resolved. The CDR3 consists of 15 residues. From germline, CDR1 is DFQATT and CDR2 SNEGSKA (reference sequence). V shed 0 bases and J shed 6 bases, with 17 bases lying between them. The CDR3 bases are TGCAGTGCTAGAGATTGGGTCGGCGGCGGCAATGGCTACACCTTC. It translates to CSARDWVGGGNGYTF.

The rearrangement joins TRBV3-1 to TRBJ2-7, with unresolved D. V lost 2 bases, J lost 7 bases, and 12 bases lay in between. The length of the CDR3 is 13 residues. In germline, CDR1 is LGHDT, CDR2 YNNKEL (reference sequence). In DNA form, the CDR3 reads TGTGCCAGCAGCCAATGGCAGAGGAGAGAGCAGTACTTC. It is translated as CASSQWQRREQYF.

The rearrangement links TRBV5-1 to TRBJ1-4; 8 bases match TRBD1. Germline assignment: CDR1 SGHRS and CDR2 YFSETQ. V shed 4 bases and J 7 bases; nucleotides not matched to a gene: 3. The CDR3 totals 13 residues. As DNA, the CDR3 is TGCGCCAGCAGCCCTGGACAGGGTGAAAAACTGTTTTTT. Translated, it gives CASSPGQGEKLFF. Variable domain in full (rest from reference TRBV5-1 and TRBJ1-4): KAGVTQTPRYLIKTRGQQVTLSCSPISGHRSVSWYQQTPGQGLQFLFEYFSETQRNKGNFPGRFSGRQFSNSRSEMNVSTLELGDSALYLCASSPGQGEKLFFGSGTQLSVL.

This clonotype was detected only a few times. This chain joins TRBV11-3 and TRBJ2-5; no clear D. CDR3 length: 16 amino acids. Trimming cost V 1 base and J 0 bases, with 12 bases left between them. The V gene's germline CDR1 is SGHNT and CDR2 YENEEA. CDR3 in amino acids: CASSLVGETHQETQYF. CDR3 DNA sequence: TGTGCCAGCAGCTTAGTGGGCGAGACCCACCAAGAGACCCAGTACTTC.

J is TRBJ1-3 and V is TRBV4-1; D gene ambiguous. Germline-derived CDR1 and CDR2 are MGHRA and YSYEKL. V lost 2 bases and J lost 0, with 8 bases in between. The CDR3 runs 15 residues. CDR3 sequence: CASSQMESSGNTIYF. In DNA, the CDR3 is TGCGCCAGCAGCCAAATGGAGAGCTCTGGAAACACCATATATTTT.

This clonotype turned up a few times. Here the CDR3 DNA reads TGTGCCAGCAGTGAACCCGGACAGGGGGCAAATGAGCAGTTCTTC. This gives the protein CASSEPGQGANEQFF. The V gene is TRBV6-1, the J gene TRBJ2-1; TRBD1 aligns across 11 bases. Germline values: CDR1 MNHNS, CDR2 SASEGT. The junction had 4 bases not matched to a gene; V was cut back by 2 bases and J by 7 bases. The CDR3 contains 15 residues.

This clonotype was counted at least ten times. The gene calls are TRBV7-9 and TRBJ2-7; 11 bases are shared with TRBD2. Germline CDR1 is SEHNR and CDR2 is FQNEAQ (reference sequence). CDR3 length: 15 residues. Unmatched junction bases numbered 6, after V lost 3 bases and J lost 5 bases. Here the CDR3 reads CASSLLAGGRHEQYF. The CDR3 DNA reads as TGTGCCAGCAGCTTGTTAGCGGGAGGGCGCCACGAGCAGTACTTC.

This clonotype occurred many times. This sequence joins TRBV5-1 and TRBJ2-7, with D unresolved. Trimming stripped 0 bases from V and 5 bases from J, with 9 bases between. Germline V gives CDR1 SGHRS, CDR2 YFSETQ. The CDR3 spans 13 residues. The CDR3 spells CASSLGQPNEQYF. The CDR3 nucleotides are TGCGCCAGCAGCTTGGGGCAGCCCAACGAGCAGTACTTC.

This clonotype was counted a few times. This chain joins TRBV28 and TRBJ2-7; D uncertain. The CDR3 has 13 residues. CDR1 is MDHEN, CDR2 SYDVKM, per germline. V was clipped by 6 bases and J by 2 bases, with 11 bases between them. In DNA, the CDR3 is TGTGCCAGCAGCTCCCCGGGCCCCTACGAGCAGTACTTC. It is translated as CASSSPGPYEQYF.

This clonotype was counted ten times or more. The V and J genes are TRBV11-2 and TRBJ2-1, with a tentative D call TRBD2 (6 bases). Trimming shortened V by 8 bases and J by 0 bases, and 14 bases separated the two germline ends. The CDR3 is made up of 15 amino acids. Germline V gene data show CDR1 as SGHAT and CDR2 as FQNNGV. CDR3 nucleotides: TGTGCCAGCGAAGCGGGCCCGAGCTCCTACAATGAGCAGTTCTTC. This codes for CASEAGPSSYNEQFF.